The clone carrying this T cell receptor beta chain was detected once. Its antigen is undetermined. Per the germline V gene, CDR1 is ENHRY and CDR2 is SYGVKD. The V gene lost 5 bases and the J gene lost 5 bases, with 16 bases spanning the gap. This CDR3 region has 14 residues. The protocol was immunoSEQ multiplex PCR, while the TCRdb copy is restricted to in-frame clones and leaves out a portion. The table has tens of thousands of clones, approximately 95% seen once. The data originate from a study of human thymus T cells. Those donating were healthy Finnish infants in corrective surgery for congenital heart defects. A roughly 0.5-1 mL peripheral blood aliquot was taken intraoperatively from four of eight donors. All available leukocytes, rather than a set cell count, yielded the blood DNA. Notes on the study in general: Repertoires from thymus and blood appeared to show biased V and J gene usage.

The chain has TRBV10-3 and TRBJ2-7; D might be TRBD2 (5 bases). The receptor's source is a boy less than two years old with a congenital heart defect but otherwise immunologically healthy. Sequencing was performed on blood. The CDR3 loop is CAISPAEEYHEQYF. The CDR3 DNA sequence: TGTGCCATCAGTCCAGCGGAGGAGTACCACGAGCAGTACTTC.